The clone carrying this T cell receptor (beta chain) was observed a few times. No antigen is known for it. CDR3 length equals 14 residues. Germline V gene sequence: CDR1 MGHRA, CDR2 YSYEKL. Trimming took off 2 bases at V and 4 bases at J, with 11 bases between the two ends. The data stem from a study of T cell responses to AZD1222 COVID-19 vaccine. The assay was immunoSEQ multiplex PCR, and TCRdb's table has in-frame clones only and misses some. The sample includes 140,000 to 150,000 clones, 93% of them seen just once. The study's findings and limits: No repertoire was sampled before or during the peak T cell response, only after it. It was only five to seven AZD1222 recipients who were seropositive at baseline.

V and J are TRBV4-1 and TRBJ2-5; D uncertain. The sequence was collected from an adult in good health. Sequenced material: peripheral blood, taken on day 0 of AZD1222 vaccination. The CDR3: CASSQPGPTETQYF. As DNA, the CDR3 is TGCGCCAGCAGCCAACCCGGGCCCACAGAGACCCAGTACTTC.